This T cell receptor (beta chain) was found in a study of radiotherapy plus CTLA-4 blockade in lung cancer. The table came from immunoSEQ multiplex PCR; TCRdb's copy has only in-frame clones and leaves some out. Counted here are roughly 120,000 clones, about 83% occurring once; the ten biggest clones make up approximately 4.7%. The sequence derives from a human donor with non-small cell lung cancer who had a partial response to radiotherapy plus ipilimumab. This specimen was peripheral blood, taken from a patient treated with radiotherapy plus ipilimumab.

This chain's CDR3 is CASSYSGTGVYEKLFF. CDR3 DNA sequence: TGTGCCAGCAGTTACTCGGGGACAGGAGTGTATGAAAAACTGTTTTTT. The J gene is TRBJ1-4, the V gene TRBV6-5; the match to TRBD1 covers 8 bases. This CDR3 is 16 amino acids long. J was trimmed by 6 bases and V by 0 bases; bases with no gene match: 6. Germline V gene sequence: CDR1 MNHEY, CDR2 SVGAGI.